This T cell receptor (beta chain) derives from a study of blood T cell repertoires in COVID-19. Germline CDR1 reads KGHDR; CDR2 reads SFDVKD. The CDR3 has 16 amino acids. V dropped 4 bases and J dropped 4; count of bases not matched to a gene: 7. Repertoires were generated with immunoSEQ multiplex PCR, while TCRdb's copy carries only in-frame clones and drops some. The sample consists of about 80,000 clones, around 80% of them appearing once. This chain connects TRBV24-1 to TRBJ2-3, with TRBD2 matching 10 bases. The sample was peripheral blood. This receptor was obtained from a human donor in a cohort sampled during active COVID-19. CDR3 in amino acids: CATSDSLAGVSDTQYF. Here the CDR3 DNA reads TGTGCCACCAGTGACTCCCTAGCGGGAGTTTCAGATACGCAGTATTTT.